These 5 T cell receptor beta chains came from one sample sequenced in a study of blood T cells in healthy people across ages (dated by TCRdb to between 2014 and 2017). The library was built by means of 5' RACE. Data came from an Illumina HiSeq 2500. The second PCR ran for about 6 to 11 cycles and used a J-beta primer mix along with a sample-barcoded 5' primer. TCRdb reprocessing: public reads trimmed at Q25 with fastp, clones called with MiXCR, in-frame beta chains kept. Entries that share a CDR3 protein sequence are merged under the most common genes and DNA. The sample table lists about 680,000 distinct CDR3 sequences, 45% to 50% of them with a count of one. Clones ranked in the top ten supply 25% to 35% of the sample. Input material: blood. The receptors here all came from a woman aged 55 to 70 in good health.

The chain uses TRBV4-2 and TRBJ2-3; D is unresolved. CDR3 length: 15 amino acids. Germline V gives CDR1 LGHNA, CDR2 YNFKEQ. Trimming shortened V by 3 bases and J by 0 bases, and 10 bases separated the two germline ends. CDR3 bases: TGTGCCAGCAGCCAGATGCAGGCGAGCACAGATACGCAGTATTTT. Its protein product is CASSQMQASTDTQYF.

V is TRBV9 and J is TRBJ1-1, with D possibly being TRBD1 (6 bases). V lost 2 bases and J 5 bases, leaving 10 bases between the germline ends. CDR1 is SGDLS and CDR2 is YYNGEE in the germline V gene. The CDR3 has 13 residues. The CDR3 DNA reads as TGTGCCAGCAGCGTCGGGGACACGACTGAAGCTTTCTTT. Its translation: CASSVGDTTEAFF.

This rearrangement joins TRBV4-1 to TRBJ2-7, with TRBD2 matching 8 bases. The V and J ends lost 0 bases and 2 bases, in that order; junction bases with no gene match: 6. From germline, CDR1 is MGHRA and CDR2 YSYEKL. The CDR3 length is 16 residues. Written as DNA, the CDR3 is TGCGCCAGCAGCCAAGAAGGGAATAGCGGGGCCTACGAGCAGTACTTC. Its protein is CASSQEGNSGAYEQYF.

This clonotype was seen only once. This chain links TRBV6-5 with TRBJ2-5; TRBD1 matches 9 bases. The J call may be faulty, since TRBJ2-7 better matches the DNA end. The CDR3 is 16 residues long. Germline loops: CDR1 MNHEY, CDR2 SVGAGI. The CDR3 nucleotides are TGTGCCAGCAGCGTTTCCGGGGACAGGGCTTGGGGCGAGCAGTACTTC. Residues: CASSVSGDRAWGEQYF.

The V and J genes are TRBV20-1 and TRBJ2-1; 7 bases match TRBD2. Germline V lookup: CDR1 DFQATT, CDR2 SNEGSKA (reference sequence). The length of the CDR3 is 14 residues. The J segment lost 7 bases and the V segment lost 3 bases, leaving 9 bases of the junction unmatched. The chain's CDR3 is CSASIERDGNEQFF. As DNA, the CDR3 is TGCAGTGCTAGTATCGAGCGGGACGGTAATGAGCAGTTCTTC.